The 24 T cell receptor beta chains reported below all come from one sample, sequenced in a study of glioma-infiltrating T cells. Using RNA template, CDR3s of TCR alpha and beta were amplified with iRepertoire arm-PCR. TCRdb ran MiXCR on the multiplex PCR reads and lists one entry per CDR3 protein. The sample carries approximately 100,000 distinct CDR3 sequences, around 28% recorded once. The sequenced material came from glioma tissue, nonneoplastic brain tissue, or PBMCs (not recorded which). These receptors were collected from a human donor with low-grade glioma or glioblastoma, undergoing nonglioma brain surgery, or in good health (not recorded which).

There are many counts of this clonotype. The chain has TRBV28 and TRBJ1-2; unclear D gene. V was clipped by 3 bases and J by 4 bases, with 6 bases between them. The CDR3 consists of 12 residues. Germline assignment: CDR1 MDHEN and CDR2 SYDVKM. This CDR3 is CASSLGLYGYTF. DNA for the CDR3: TGTGCCAGCAGTTTGGGTCTCTATGGCTACACCTTC.

This clonotype was seen a few times. The chain employs TRBV3-1 and TRBJ2-2; 16 bases match TRBD2. The V gene end was trimmed by 4 bases and the J gene end by 4 bases; junction bases not matched to a gene: 6. The CDR3 covers 18 residues. Germline-derived CDR1 and CDR2 are LGHDT and YNNKEL (reference sequence). The CDR3 loop reads CASSPGTSGGAGTGELFF. In DNA form, the CDR3 reads TGTGCCAGCAGCCCGGGGACTAGCGGGGGGGCTGGCACCGGGGAGCTGTTTTTT.

This clonotype was recorded many times. The chain combines TRBV4-3 with TRBJ1-2, with D perhaps matching TRBD1 (5 bases). CDR1 LGHNA and CDR2 YSLEER come from the germline V gene. The ends were cut back, 4 bases at V and 4 bases at J, with 22 bases in the middle. The CDR3 runs 17 residues. The chain's CDR3 is CASSPQDPRDSSYGYTF. For the CDR3, the DNA is TGCGCCAGCAGCCCTCAAGACCCTCGAGACAGCAGCTATGGCTACACCTTC.

This chain links TRBV4-1 with TRBJ2-3; D is unresolved. V was trimmed by 0 bases and J by 3 bases, leaving 13 bases between them. Germline-derived CDR1 and CDR2 are MGHRA and YSYEKL. CDR3 length equals 16 residues. CDR3 amino acids: CASSQEPGFETDTQYF. As DNA, the CDR3 is TGCGCCAGCAGCCAAGAGCCAGGCTTTGAGACAGATACGCAGTATTTT.

This chain connects TRBV9 to TRBJ2-1, with 9 bases that match TRBD1. Germline values: CDR1 SGDLS, CDR2 YYNGEE. The CDR3 totals 16 residues. V shed 4 bases and J 3 bases; nucleotides not matched to a gene: 8. CDR3 nucleotide sequence: TGTGCCAGCAGCCCCCAGGGACAGGGAAGCTACAATGAGCAGTTCTTC. Its translation is CASSPQGQGSYNEQFF.

This clonotype was counted many times. The genes are TRBV27 and TRBJ1-2; tentatively, D is TRBD1 (5 bases). Trimming left V 7 bases short and J 4 bases short, with 16 bases between. The CDR3 loop spans 14 amino acids. In germline, CDR1 is MNHEY, CDR2 SMNVEV (reference sequence). CDR3 nucleotide sequence: TGTGCCAGCACCTCCCACGCAGGGAGCTATGGCTACACCTTC. It encodes CASTSHAGSYGYTF.

This clonotype was counted a single time. It is likely a read error, because the conserved phenylalanine at the end of the CDR3 is missing. As DNA, the CDR3 is TGTGCCAGCGATCAGCGGGGGGGTGGTGGCGATGAGCAGTTCTTA. Encoded protein: CASDQRGGGGDEQFL. The J gene is TRBJ2-1, the V gene TRBV3-1, with 10 bases matching TRBD2. V trimming: 8 bases; J trimming: 8 bases; junction bases outside the gene matches: 12. Looked up from germline, CDR1 is LGHDT and CDR2 is YNNKEL (reference sequence). The CDR3 has 15 amino acids.

V and J are TRBV12-3 or TRBV12-4 and TRBJ1-5; maybe TRBD1 (6 bases). The CDR3 sequence is 14 residues long. V lost 10 bases and J 11 bases, leaving 24 bases between the germline ends. The CDR3 protein is CATLPQGTSGAQHF. CDR3 sequence (DNA): TGTGCCACCCTTCCCCAGGGGACCTCAGGGGCCCAGCATTTT.

The chain couples TRBV29-1 to TRBJ2-2, with 7 bases lining up with TRBD2. There are 14 residues in the CDR3. Per the germline V gene, CDR1 is SQVTM and CDR2 is ANQGSEA. V shed 4 bases and J 4 bases; nucleotides not matched to a gene: 6. The CDR3: CSVVAGVGTGELFF. CDR3 in DNA: TGCAGCGTTGTTGCGGGGGTGGGCACCGGGGAGCTGTTTTTT.

This clonotype was detected ten times or more. The chain carries TRBV20-1 and TRBJ2-5, with a weak D call TRBD2 (7 bases). This CDR3 is built from 15 residues. CDR1 is DFQATT, CDR2 SNEGSKA, per germline (reference sequence). The V and J ends lost 8 bases and 4 bases respectively, with 23 bases between them. The CDR3 spells CSLTPGGARTETQYF. The CDR3 nucleotides read TGCAGTCTCACCCCGGGGGGCGCGAGGACAGAGACCCAGTACTTC.

V usage is TRBV19 and J usage is TRBJ1-3, with 8 nucleotides matching TRBD1. The CDR3 is 16 residues long. Germline-derived CDR1 and CDR2 are LNHDA and SQIVND (reference sequence). Germline trimming cut 7 bases from V and 4 bases from J; bases unmatched to any gene: 12. The CDR3 protein is CASTQGVRGHGNTIYF. In nucleotides, the CDR3 is TGTGCCAGTACCCAAGGAGTCAGGGGGCACGGAAACACCATATATTTT.

This clonotype occurred many times. V gene TRBV28 combines with J gene TRBJ2-1, with 10 bases aligning to TRBD2. The germline V gene has CDR1 MDHEN and CDR2 SYDVKM. V was clipped by 5 bases and J by 2 bases; unmatched bases: 6. This CDR3 is 16 amino acids long. CDR3 nucleotide sequence: TGTGCCAGCAGTACTCCGAGCGGGGGGGCCTACAATGAGCAGTTCTTC. Its translation is CASSTPSGGAYNEQFF.

Comments on this clonotype: A read error is possible here, since a much larger clone lies one base away. The V call is TRBV6-1, the J call TRBJ1-5; D is uncertain. The CDR3 contains 14 residues. In germline, CDR1 is MNHNS, CDR2 SASEGT. The CDR3 loop reads CASSLGQPNQPEHF. The CDR3 DNA follows: TGTGCCAGCAGTTTAGGCCAGCCCAATCAGCCCGAGCATTTT.

This clonotype was counted at least ten times. This sequence joins TRBV12-3 or TRBV12-4 and TRBJ2-2, with 7 bases matching TRBD2. The CDR3 extends over 15 amino acids. With 7 bases clipped from V and 7 bases from J, the junction kept 12 bases outside the gene matches. CDR3 region: CASTLEAGENGELFF. DNA of the CDR3: TGTGCCAGCACCTTGGAGGCGGGGGAGAACGGGGAGCTGTTTTTT.

This clonotype was observed at least ten times. This rearrangement joins TRBV29-1 to TRBJ1-1; possible D gene TRBD1, 5 bases. V lost 3 bases, J lost 4 bases, and 9 bases lay in between. The CDR3 extends over 12 amino acids. The germline V gene has CDR1 SQVTM and CDR2 ANQGSEA. This CDR3 is CSVEGQSTEAFF. CDR3 DNA: TGCAGCGTTGAGGGGCAGTCCACTGAAGCTTTCTTT.

Concerning this clonotype itself: Germline and junction disagree at one end, which may indicate a read error. This chain joins TRBV7-2 and TRBJ1-5; D possibly corresponds to TRBD1 (5 bases). Germline V lookup: CDR1 SGHTA, CDR2 FQGNSA. This CDR3 region has 13 residues. This chain's CDR3 is CASSTGTNQHQHF. CDR3 sequence (DNA): TGTGCCAGCAGCACCGGGACCAATCAGCACCAGCATTTT.

A remark on this clonotype: Possible read error: a much larger clone is one base away. The rearrangement links TRBV18 to TRBJ2-3; a weak D match, TRBD2 (6 bases). Trimming pared 6 bases from V and 4 bases from J, leaving 14 bases between. CDR1 KGHSH and CDR2 LQKENI come from the germline V gene. The CDR3 totals 14 residues. The CDR3 DNA follows: TGTGCCAGCTCGCGGGGAGGTAGGCCAGATACGCAGTATTTT. This codes for CASSRGGRPDTQYF.

In the case of this clonotype: Likely a read error: the CDR3 ends without its conserved phenylalanine or tryptophan. V is TRBV3-1 and J is TRBJ2-5, with D unresolved. Germline CDR1 is LGHDT and CDR2 is YNNKEL (reference sequence). V was cut by 3 bases and J by 3 bases, with 5 bases left in between. The CDR3 covers 12 residues. CDR3 nucleotides: TGTGCCAGCAGCCATAATAAAGAGACCCAGTACTTA. This gives the protein CASSHNKETQYL.

This clonotype was seen only a few times. The chain couples TRBV14 to TRBJ1-1, with no clear D. The CDR3 contains 15 residues. CDR1 SGHDN and CDR2 FVKESK come from the germline V gene. V was trimmed by 1 base and J by 4 bases, leaving 13 bases between them. Here the CDR3 reads CASSQALGRSTEAFF. The CDR3 nucleotides are TGTGCCAGCAGCCAAGCACTTGGCCGGAGCACTGAAGCTTTCTTT. The whole variable domain, remainder taken from reference TRBV14 and TRBJ1-1, is EAGVTQFPSHSVIEKGQTVTLRCDPISGHDNLYWYRRVMGKEIKFLLHFVKESKQDESGMPNNRFLAERTGGTYSTLKVQPAELEDSGVYFCASSQALGRSTEAFFGQGTRLTVV.

This clonotype was counted once. The CDR3 protein is CASSYSWGAGETQYF. CDR3 nucleotides: TGTGCCAGCAGTTATAGCTGGGGGGCCGGAGAGACCCAGTACTTC. The chain couples TRBV2 to TRBJ2-5; D could derive from TRBD1 or TRBD2 (6 bases each). The CDR3 consists of 15 residues. Trimming took 5 bases from V and 4 from J, leaving 17 bases between them. CDR1 is SNHLY and CDR2 is FYNNEI in the germline V gene. Filled out from reference TRBV2 and TRBJ2-5, the complete variable domain reads EPEVTQTPSHQVTQMGQEVILRCVPISNHLYFYWYRQILGQKVEFLVSFYNNEISEKSEIFDDQFSVERPDGSNFTLKIRSTKLEDSAMYFCASSYSWGAGETQYFGPGTRLLVL.

CDR3 coding DNA: TGCGCCAGCAGTCAGACAGGGGTAACTAACTATGGCTACACCTTC. Residues: CASSQTGVTNYGYTF. V is TRBV4-3 and J is TRBJ1-2, with 8 positions matching TRBD1. V gave up 6 bases and J gave up 0 bases; unmatched junction bases: 6. The CDR3 is 15 residues long. Germline values: CDR1 LGHNA, CDR2 YSLEER.

A note on this clonotype: An end of the junction does not agree with germline; a read error may underlie this. The chain joins TRBV6-2 or TRBV6-3 to TRBJ1-5; D remains ambiguous. In germline, CDR1 is MNHEY, CDR2 SVGEGT. CDR3 length equals 14 residues. The DNA of the CDR3 is TGTGCCAGCAGTCGAACAGAGGGCAATCAGCCACAGCATTTT. It yields the protein CASSRTEGNQPQHF.

There are many counts of this clonotype. V gene TRBV6-1 combines with J gene TRBJ2-1, with 13 nucleotides matching TRBD2. The germline V gene encodes CDR1 MNHNS and CDR2 SASEGT. V lost 6 bases to trimming and J lost 9 bases; unmatched junction nucleotides: 8. CDR3 length: 15 residues. CDR3 sequence: CASSRGLAGISEQFF. CDR3 in DNA: TGTGCCAGCAGCAGGGGACTAGCGGGGATAAGTGAGCAGTTCTTC.

Worth noting for this clonotype: Its ends do not fully match the called genes, so a read error is possible. This chain connects TRBV29-1 to TRBJ2-3, with D possibly being TRBD1 or TRBD2 (5 bases each). The germline V gene encodes CDR1 SQVTM and CDR2 ANQGSEA. There are 13 residues in the CDR3. CDR3: CTVDRGDTDTQYF. DNA of the CDR3: TGCACCGTTGACCGGGGCGACACAGATACGCAGTATTTT.